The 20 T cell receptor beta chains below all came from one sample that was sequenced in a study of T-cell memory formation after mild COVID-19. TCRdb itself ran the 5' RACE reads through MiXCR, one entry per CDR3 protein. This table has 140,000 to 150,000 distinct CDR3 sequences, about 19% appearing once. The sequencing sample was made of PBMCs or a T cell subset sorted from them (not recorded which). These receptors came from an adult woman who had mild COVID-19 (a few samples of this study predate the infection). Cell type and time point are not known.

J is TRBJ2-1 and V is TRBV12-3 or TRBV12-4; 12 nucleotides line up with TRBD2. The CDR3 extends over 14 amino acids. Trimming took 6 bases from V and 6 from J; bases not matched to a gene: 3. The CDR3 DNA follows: TGTGCCAGCAGGCCGGGACTAGCGGGCAATGAGCAGTTCTTC. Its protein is CASRPGLAGNEQFF.

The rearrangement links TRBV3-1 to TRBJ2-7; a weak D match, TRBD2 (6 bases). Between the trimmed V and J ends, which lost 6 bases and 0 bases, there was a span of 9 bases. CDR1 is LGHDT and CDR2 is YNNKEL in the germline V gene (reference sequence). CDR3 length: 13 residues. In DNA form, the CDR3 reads TGTGCCAGCAGGGCGGGGAGCTCCTACGAGCAGTACTTC. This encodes CASRAGSSYEQYF.

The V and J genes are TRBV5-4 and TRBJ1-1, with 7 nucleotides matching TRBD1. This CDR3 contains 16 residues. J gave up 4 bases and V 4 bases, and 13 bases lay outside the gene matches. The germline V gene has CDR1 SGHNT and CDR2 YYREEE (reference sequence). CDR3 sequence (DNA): TGTGCCAGCAGCGTGGGGACAGACCTCCTAGGCACTGAAGCTTTCTTT. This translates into CASSVGTDLLGTEAFF.

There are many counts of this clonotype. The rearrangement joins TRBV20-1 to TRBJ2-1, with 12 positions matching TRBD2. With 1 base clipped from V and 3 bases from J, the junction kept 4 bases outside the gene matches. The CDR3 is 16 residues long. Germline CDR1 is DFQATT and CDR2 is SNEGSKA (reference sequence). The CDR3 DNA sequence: TGCAGTGCTAGAGGTTGGACTAGCGGGAACTACAATGAGCAGTTCTTC. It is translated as CSARGWTSGNYNEQFF.

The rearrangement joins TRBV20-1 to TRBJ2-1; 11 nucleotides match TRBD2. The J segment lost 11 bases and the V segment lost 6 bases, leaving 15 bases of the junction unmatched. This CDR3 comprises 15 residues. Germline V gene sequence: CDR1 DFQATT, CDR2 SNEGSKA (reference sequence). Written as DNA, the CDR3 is TGCAGTGCGACCCTAGCGGGGGGCCTCGACCCTAAGCAGTTCTTC. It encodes CSATLAGGLDPKQFF.

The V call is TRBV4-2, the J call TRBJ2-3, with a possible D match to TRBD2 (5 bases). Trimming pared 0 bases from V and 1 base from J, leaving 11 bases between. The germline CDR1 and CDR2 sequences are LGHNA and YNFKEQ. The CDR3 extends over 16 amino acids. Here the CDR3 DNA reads TGTGCCAGCAGCCAAGATGAGGACTTTCGCACAGATACGCAGTATTTT. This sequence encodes CASSQDEDFRTDTQYF.

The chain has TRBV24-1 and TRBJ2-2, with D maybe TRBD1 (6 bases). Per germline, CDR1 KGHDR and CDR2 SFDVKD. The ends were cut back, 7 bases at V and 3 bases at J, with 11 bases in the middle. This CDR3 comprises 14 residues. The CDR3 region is CATREQGDTGELFF. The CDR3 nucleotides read TGTGCCACCAGGGAACAGGGAGACACCGGGGAGCTGTTTTTT.

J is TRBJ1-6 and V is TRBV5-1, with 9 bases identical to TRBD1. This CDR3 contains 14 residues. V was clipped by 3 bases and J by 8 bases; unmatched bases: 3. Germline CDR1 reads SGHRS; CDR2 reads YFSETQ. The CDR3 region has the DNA TGCGCCAGCAGCTACCGGGACAGGGATTCACCCCTCCACTTT. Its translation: CASSYRDRDSPLHF. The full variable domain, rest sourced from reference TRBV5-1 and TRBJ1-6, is KAGVTQTPRYLIKTRGQQVTLSCSPISGHRSVSWYQQTPGQGLQFLFEYFSETQRNKGNFPGRFSGRQFSNSRSEMNVSTLELGDSALYLCASSYRDRDSPLHFGNGTRLTVT.

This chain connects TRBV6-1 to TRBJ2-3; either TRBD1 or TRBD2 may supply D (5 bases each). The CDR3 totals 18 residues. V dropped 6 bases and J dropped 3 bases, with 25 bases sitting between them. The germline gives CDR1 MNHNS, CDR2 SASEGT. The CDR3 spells CASRGLETAVVVTDTQYF. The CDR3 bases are TGTGCCAGCAGGGGGTTGGAGACAGCGGTGGTGGTGACAGATACGCAGTATTTT.

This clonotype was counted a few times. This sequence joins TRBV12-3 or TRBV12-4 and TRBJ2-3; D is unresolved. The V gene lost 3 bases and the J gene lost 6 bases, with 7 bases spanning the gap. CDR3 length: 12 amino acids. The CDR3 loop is CASSFYADTQYF. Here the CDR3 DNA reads TGTGCCAGCAGTTTTTATGCCGATACGCAGTATTTT.

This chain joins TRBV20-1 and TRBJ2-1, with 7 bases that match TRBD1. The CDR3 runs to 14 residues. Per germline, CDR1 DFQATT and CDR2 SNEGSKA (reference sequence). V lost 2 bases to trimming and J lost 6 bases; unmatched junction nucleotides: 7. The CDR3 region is CSARSPRGPNEQFF. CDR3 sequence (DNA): TGCAGTGCTAGATCCCCTAGGGGGCCCAATGAGCAGTTCTTC.

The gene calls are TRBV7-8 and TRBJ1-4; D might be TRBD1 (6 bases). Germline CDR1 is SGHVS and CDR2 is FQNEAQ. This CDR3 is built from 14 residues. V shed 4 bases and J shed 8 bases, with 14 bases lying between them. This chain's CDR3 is CASSSQGGGEKLFF. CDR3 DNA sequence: TGTGCCAGCAGCTCCCAAGGGGGGGGCGAAAAACTGTTTTTT.

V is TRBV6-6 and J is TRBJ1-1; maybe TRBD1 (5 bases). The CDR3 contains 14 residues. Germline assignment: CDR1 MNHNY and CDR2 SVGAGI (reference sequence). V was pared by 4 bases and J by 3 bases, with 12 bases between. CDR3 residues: CASSLVTDHTEAFF. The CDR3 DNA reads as TGTGCCAGCAGTTTGGTGACAGACCACACTGAAGCTTTCTTT.

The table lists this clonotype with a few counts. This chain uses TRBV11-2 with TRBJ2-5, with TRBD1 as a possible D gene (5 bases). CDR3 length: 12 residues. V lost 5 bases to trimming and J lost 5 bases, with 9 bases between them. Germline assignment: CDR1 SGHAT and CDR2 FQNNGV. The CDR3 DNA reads TGTGCCAGCAGCAGGGGCCCGGAGACCCAGTACTTC. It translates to CASSRGPETQYF.

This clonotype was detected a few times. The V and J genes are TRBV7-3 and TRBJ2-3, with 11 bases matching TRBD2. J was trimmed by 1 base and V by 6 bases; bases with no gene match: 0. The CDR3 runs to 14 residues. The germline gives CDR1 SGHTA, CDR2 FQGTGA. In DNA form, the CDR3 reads TGTGCCAGCAGACTAGCGGGGGGCACAGATACGCAGTATTTT. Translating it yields CASRLAGGTDTQYF.

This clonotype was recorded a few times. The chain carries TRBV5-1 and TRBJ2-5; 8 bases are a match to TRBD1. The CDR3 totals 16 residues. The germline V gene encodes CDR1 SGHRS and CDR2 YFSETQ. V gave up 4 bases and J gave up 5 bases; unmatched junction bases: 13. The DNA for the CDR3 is TGCGCCAGCAGCCACGGACAGGGCGCAGCACAGGAGACCCAGTACTTC. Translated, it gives CASSHGQGAAQETQYF. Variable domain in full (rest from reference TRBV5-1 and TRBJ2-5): KAGVTQTPRYLIKTRGQQVTLSCSPISGHRSVSWYQQTPGQGLQFLFEYFSETQRNKGNFPGRFSGRQFSNSRSEMNVSTLELGDSALYLCASSHGQGAAQETQYFGPGTRLLVL.

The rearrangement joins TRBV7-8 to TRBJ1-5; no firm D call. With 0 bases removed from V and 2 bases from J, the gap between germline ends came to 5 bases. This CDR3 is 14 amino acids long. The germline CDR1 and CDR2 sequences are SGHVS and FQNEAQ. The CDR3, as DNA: TGTGCCAGCAGCTTAGCGCGGGGCAATCAGCCCCAGCATTTT. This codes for CASSLARGNQPQHF.

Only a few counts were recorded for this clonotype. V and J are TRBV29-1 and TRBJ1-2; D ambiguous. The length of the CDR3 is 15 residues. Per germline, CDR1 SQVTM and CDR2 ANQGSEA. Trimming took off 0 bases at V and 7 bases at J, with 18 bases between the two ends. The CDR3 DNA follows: TGCAGCGTTGAAGATCGCGCGGGCATTATATTTGGCTACACCTTC. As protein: CSVEDRAGIIFGYTF.

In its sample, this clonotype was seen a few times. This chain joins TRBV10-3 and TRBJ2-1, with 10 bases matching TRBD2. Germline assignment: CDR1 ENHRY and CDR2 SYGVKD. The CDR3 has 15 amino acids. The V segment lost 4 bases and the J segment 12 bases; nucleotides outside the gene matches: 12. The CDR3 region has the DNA TGTGCCATCAGTGGGACTAGCGGCCCCTTGGTTGGGCAGTTCTTC. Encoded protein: CAISGTSGPLVGQFF.

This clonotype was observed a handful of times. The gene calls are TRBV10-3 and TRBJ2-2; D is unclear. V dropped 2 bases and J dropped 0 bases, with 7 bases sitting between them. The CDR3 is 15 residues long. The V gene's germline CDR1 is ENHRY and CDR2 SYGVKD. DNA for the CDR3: TGTGCCATCAGTGAGGGACCGGCGAACACCGGGGAGCTGTTTTTT. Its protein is CAISEGPANTGELFF.